This TCR beta chain was profiled in a study of neurological immune-mediated disorders. V dropped 0 bases and J dropped 4 bases, with 10 bases sitting between them. Germline CDR1 is SGHRS and CDR2 is YFSETQ. The CDR3 runs to 14 residues. The authors produced cDNA by 5'RACE using 10-nucleotide random UMIs. Each CDR3 protein is one row after TCRdb ran MiXCR on the 5' RACE reads. Of around 60,000 distinct CDR3 sequences in the sample, 3% to 4% were seen once. This clonotype was seen ten or more times. Sequenced material: PBMCs. The chain recombines TRBV5-1 with TRBJ1-2; D gene ambiguous. The TCR was taken from a woman aged 55-69 years with multiple sclerosis. As DNA, the CDR3 is TGCGCCAGCAGCTTGGAGGCCAGTAGCTATGGCTACACCTTC. Protein sequence: CASSLEASSYGYTF.